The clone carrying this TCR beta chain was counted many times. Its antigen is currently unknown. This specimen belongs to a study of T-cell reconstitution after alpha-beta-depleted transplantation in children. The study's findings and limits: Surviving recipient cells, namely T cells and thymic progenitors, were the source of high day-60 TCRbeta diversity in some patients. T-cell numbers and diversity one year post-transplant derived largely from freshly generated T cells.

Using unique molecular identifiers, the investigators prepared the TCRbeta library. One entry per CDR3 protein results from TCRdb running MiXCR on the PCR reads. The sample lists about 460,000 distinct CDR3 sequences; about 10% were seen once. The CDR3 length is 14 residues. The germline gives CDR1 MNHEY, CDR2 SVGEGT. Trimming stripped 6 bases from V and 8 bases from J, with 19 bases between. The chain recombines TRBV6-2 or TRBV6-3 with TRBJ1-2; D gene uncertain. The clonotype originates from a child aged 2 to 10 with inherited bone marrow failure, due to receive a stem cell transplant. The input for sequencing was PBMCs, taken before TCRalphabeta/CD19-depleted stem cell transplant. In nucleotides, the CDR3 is TGTGCCAGCAGGAGCGCCGGACTTCTCTACGGCTACACCTTC. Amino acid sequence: CASRSAGLLYGYTF.